Described below is a single T cell receptor beta chain sequence and its context. The antigen is undetermined. One junction end does not reproduce the germline sequence, and a read error may be involved. The length of the CDR3 is 17 residues. The V gene's germline CDR1 is MNHEY and CDR2 SVGEGT. A TCRbeta library incorporating unique molecular identifiers was prepared. TCRdb passed the PCR reads through MiXCR, listing each CDR3 protein once. The data show fewer than 550,000 distinct CDR3 sequences, roughly 11% seen once. The source of the sample is a study of T-cell reconstitution after alpha-beta-depleted transplantation in children. Study conclusions and caveats: It was reported that alpha-beta T cells came from several hundred expanded graft clones (about two months after transplant).

The sequence was obtained from a female patient aged 2-15 years who had a stem cell transplant for aplastic anemia, so the T cells may come from the graft donor. Here the sequenced sample was PBMCs, mostly from graft donor cells, taken 180 days after TCRalphabeta/CD19-depleted stem cell transplant. The V call is TRBV6-2 or TRBV6-3, the J call TRBJ2-3; 15 bases agree with TRBD2. CDR3 DNA sequence: TGTACCAGCAGTTCCTGGGGACTAGCGGGAGGAAGAGATACGCAGTATTTT. As protein: CTSSSWGLAGGRDTQYF.